The 14 T cell receptor beta chains below were found in one sample sequenced in a study of beta chain features in type 1 diabetes. The study reverse transcribed the entire isolated RNA, so it sequenced expressed TCRB transcripts. The data were produced by immunoSEQ multiplex PCR, yet TCRdb's version contains in-frame clones alone and is incomplete. The sample shows 810,000 or so clones, 15% to 20% of them seen only once. Sequences were obtained from naive CD4+ T cells from blood. These receptors all come from a young woman in good health.

The sample holds a few counts of this clone. The chain has TRBV6-5 and TRBJ2-4, with D perhaps matching TRBD1 (6 bases). Germline V gene lookup returns CDR1 MNHEY and CDR2 SVGAGI. Trimming pared 7 bases from V and 6 bases from J, leaving 19 bases between. There are 15 residues in the CDR3. The DNA of the CDR3 is TGTGCCAGCAAGCCGGTTTGGACAGCATCAAACATTCAGTACTTC. This codes for CASKPVWTASNIQYF.

This clone has only a few counts. The chain recombines TRBV9 with TRBJ2-1; D remains unclear. V gave up 3 bases and J gave up 0 bases, with 7 bases separating them. In germline, CDR1 is SGDLS, CDR2 YYNGEE. This CDR3 is built from 14 residues. The CDR3 nucleotides read TGTGCCAGCAGCGGATTTAGCTCCTACAATGAGCAGTTCTTC. The encoded protein is CASSGFSSYNEQFF.

This clone was counted between two and nine times. The J gene is TRBJ2-5, the V gene TRBV7-9, with D tentatively TRBD1 (6 bases). V was shortened by 1 base and J by 6 bases, with 24 bases between the two germline ends. Germline loops: CDR1 SEHNR, CDR2 FQNEAQ (reference sequence). The CDR3 runs to 18 residues. The chain's CDR3 is CASSLDKRPGHLSKTQYF. As DNA, the CDR3 is TGTGCCAGCAGCTTAGATAAGCGACCGGGACATCTTTCCAAGACCCAGTACTTC.

The chain uses TRBV5-6 and TRBJ2-5, with TRBD2 identical over 8 bases. The CDR3 spans 12 residues. The germline CDR1 and CDR2 sequences are SGHDT and YYEEEE. The CDR3 coding sequence is TGTGCGACCCGGGCGGGAGGCGAGACCCAGTACTTC. Protein sequence: CATRAGGETQYF.

The chain joins TRBV7-8 to TRBJ1-2; TRBD1 aligns across 7 bases. Germline V lookup: CDR1 SGHVS, CDR2 FQNEAQ. V lost 2 bases to trimming and J lost 4 bases; unmatched junction nucleotides: 4. The CDR3 extends over 14 amino acids. CDR3 residues: CASSLQGEGYGYTF. The CDR3 DNA sequence: TGTGCCAGCAGCTTACAGGGGGAGGGCTATGGCTACACCTTC. Drawing the rest from reference TRBV7-8 and TRBJ1-2, the complete variable domain is GAGVSQSPRYKVAKRGQDVALRCDPISGHVSLFWYQQALGQGPEFLTYFQNEAQLDKSGLPSDRFFAERPEGSVSTLKIQRTQQEDSAVYLCASSLQGEGYGYTFGSGTRLTVV.

In DNA form, the CDR3 reads TGCGCCAGCAGCCGGCGGACAGGGAACGAGCAGTACTTC. This sequence encodes CASSRRTGNEQYF. V is TRBV4-3 and J is TRBJ2-7, with 8 bases matching TRBD1. This CDR3 comprises 13 residues. The germline gives CDR1 LGHNA, CDR2 YSLEER. Trimming cost V 4 bases and J 5 bases; bases outside gene matches: 4.

This chain joins TRBV9 and TRBJ2-5; D possibly corresponds to TRBD2 (6 bases). V lost 0 bases to trimming and J lost 5 bases, with 17 bases between them. This CDR3 has 16 residues. Germline V gene lookup returns CDR1 SGDLS and CDR2 YYNGEE. For the CDR3, the DNA is TGTGCCAGCAGCGTAGACGGGAGAATAGCAGGGGAGACCCAGTACTTC. Translation gives CASSVDGRIAGETQYF.

As to this clone: Other DNA sequences of this sample code for an identical CDR3. This sequence joins TRBV7-9 and TRBJ2-3; no firm D call. V lost 8 bases and J 2 bases, leaving 8 bases between the germline ends. Germline V gene lookup returns CDR1 SEHNR and CDR2 FQNEAQ (reference sequence). The length of the CDR3 is 12 residues. Here the CDR3 reads CASSASTDTQYF. The CDR3 DNA follows: TGTGCCAGCTCAGCGTCCACAGATACGCAGTATTTT. Supplemented by reference TRBV7-9 and TRBJ2-3, the full variable domain reads DTGVSQNPRHKITKRGQNVTFRCDPISEHNRLYWYRQTLGQGPEFLTYFQNEAQLEKSRLLSDRFSAERPKGSFSTLEIQRTEQGDSAMYLCASSASTDTQYFGPGTRLTVL.

The CDR3 sequence: CASSQGRSQPQHF. CDR3 sequence (DNA): TGCGCCAGCAGCCAGGGTAGATCCCAGCCCCAGCATTTT. The chain carries TRBV4-3 and TRBJ1-5; D remains unclear. V dropped 3 bases and J dropped 7 bases, with 10 bases sitting between them. Germline assignment: CDR1 LGHNA and CDR2 YSLEER. The length of the CDR3 is 13 residues.

This clone was observed a handful of times. This chain links TRBV5-1 with TRBJ2-7; perhaps D is TRBD1 or TRBD2 (5 bases each). Germline lookup yields CDR1 SGHRS and CDR2 YFSETQ. This CDR3 contains 15 residues. V gave up 4 bases and J gave up 0 bases, with 14 bases separating them. CDR3 nucleotide sequence: TGCGCCAGCAGCCAACGGGGACGGAGCTCCTACGAGCAGTACTTC. Translating it yields CASSQRGRSSYEQYF.

A note on this clone: The sample has other DNA sequences that encode this CDR3 too. The V gene is TRBV18, the J gene TRBJ2-7; 11 bases fit TRBD2. CDR3 length: 15 residues. The V gene's germline CDR1 is KGHSH and CDR2 LQKENI. With V trimmed by 2 bases and J by 0 bases, 0 bases remained unmatched. CDR3 sequence reads: CASSPTSGSSYEQYF. The CDR3, as DNA: TGTGCCAGCTCACCAACTAGCGGGAGCTCCTACGAGCAGTACTTC.

J is TRBJ2-7 and V is TRBV7-2, with D perhaps TRBD2 (6 bases). V lost 4 bases, J lost 9 bases, and 13 bases lay in between. The CDR3 has 12 amino acids. The germline CDR1 and CDR2 sequences are SGHTA and FQGNSA. The CDR3 sequence: CASSSSTGAQYF. CDR3 nucleotides: TGTGCCAGCAGCTCGTCGACGGGAGCGCAGTACTTC.

This clone occurred a few times. The gene calls are TRBV28 and TRBJ1-1; maybe TRBD1 (5 bases). The CDR3 loop spans 12 amino acids. From germline, CDR1 is MDHEN and CDR2 SYDVKM. The V end was cut by 8 bases, the J end by 5 bases, with 12 bases between. The CDR3 bases are TGTGCCAGCCCCGACAGTTCTACTGAAGCTTTCTTT. Translation: CASPDSSTEAFF.

This chain links TRBV10-3 with TRBJ2-7, with D possibly being TRBD2 (5 bases). Germline V lookup: CDR1 ENHRY, CDR2 SYGVKD. Trimming took 2 bases from V and 0 from J, leaving 5 bases between them. The CDR3 extends over 13 amino acids. As DNA, the CDR3 is TGTGCCATCAGTGAGCGGGACTCCTACGAGCAGTACTTC. Translation gives CAISERDSYEQYF.